The 5 T cell receptor beta chains below were found in one sample sequenced in a study of T cell responses to AZD1222 COVID-19 vaccine. This table comes from immunoSEQ multiplex PCR, and its TCRdb copy is limited to in-frame clones, with some not included. The sample records 74,000 or so clones, about 85% being singletons. The sample here was peripheral blood, taken on day 0 of AZD1222 vaccination. The receptors shown here come from an adult in good health.

This rearrangement joins TRBV6-5 to TRBJ1-5; D not resolved. The CDR3 runs to 16 residues. Between the trimmed V and J ends, which lost 2 bases and 9 bases, there was a span of 20 bases. The germline CDR1 and CDR2 sequences are MNHEY and SVGAGI. In nucleotides, the CDR3 is TGTGCCAGCAGTTACCCCACCTTTGAGATAGCCGGGCCCCAGCATTTT. Its translation: CASSYPTFEIAGPQHF.

This clone was seen more than once but under ten times. The chain uses TRBV9 and TRBJ1-3; D is ambiguous. This CDR3 spans 12 amino acids. Per germline, CDR1 SGDLS and CDR2 YYNGEE. The V end was cut by 4 bases, the J end by 4 bases, with 6 bases between. CDR3 residues: CASSREGNTIYF. CDR3 nucleotides: TGTGCCAGCAGCAGGGAGGGAAACACCATATATTTT.

The chain joins TRBV25-1 to TRBJ2-1, with D perhaps matching TRBD1 (5 bases). Trimming pared 6 bases from V and 9 bases from J, leaving 18 bases between. The CDR3 runs to 14 residues. Germline V lookup: CDR1 MGHDK, CDR2 SYGVNS. CDR3 sequence: CASRDYSDNTEQFF. In DNA, the CDR3 is TGTGCCAGCAGGGATTACTCGGACAATACTGAGCAGTTCTTC.

The rearrangement joins TRBV6-2 or TRBV6-3 to TRBJ2-1, with D unresolved. This CDR3 region has 15 residues. V lost 4 bases and J lost 0, with 10 bases in between. Germline lookup yields CDR1 MNHEY and CDR2 SVGEGT. The CDR3 here is CASSSSQSSYNEQFF. The CDR3 nucleotides are TGTGCCAGCAGTTCCTCGCAGAGCTCCTACAATGAGCAGTTCTTC.

V is TRBV28 and J is TRBJ1-4; D call uncertain. The V end was cut by 7 bases, the J end by 4 bases, with 7 bases between. There are 12 residues in the CDR3. In germline, CDR1 is MDHEN, CDR2 SYDVKM. This CDR3 reads CASNRGNEKLFF. DNA of the CDR3: TGTGCCAGCAACAGAGGTAATGAAAAACTGTTTTTT.